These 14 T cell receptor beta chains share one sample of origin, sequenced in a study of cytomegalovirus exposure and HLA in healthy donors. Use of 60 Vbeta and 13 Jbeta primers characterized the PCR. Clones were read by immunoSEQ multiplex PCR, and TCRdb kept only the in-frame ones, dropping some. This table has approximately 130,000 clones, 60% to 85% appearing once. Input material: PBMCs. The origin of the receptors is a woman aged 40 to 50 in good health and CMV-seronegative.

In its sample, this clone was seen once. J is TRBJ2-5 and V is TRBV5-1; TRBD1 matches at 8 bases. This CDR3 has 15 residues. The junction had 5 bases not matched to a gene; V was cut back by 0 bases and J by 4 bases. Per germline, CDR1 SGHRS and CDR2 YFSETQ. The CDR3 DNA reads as TGCGCCAGCAGCTTGGCCTCGACAGGGGCAGAGACCCAGTACTTC. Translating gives CASSLASTGAETQYF.

The CDR3, as DNA: TGTGCCAGCAGTTACGAACAGGGGGCGTACGAGCAGTACTTC. Translated: CASSYEQGAYEQYF. The V and J genes are TRBV6-5 and TRBJ2-7; 9 positions agree with TRBD1. The CDR3 totals 14 residues. Germline assignment: CDR1 MNHEY and CDR2 SVGAGI. V lost 2 bases to trimming and J lost 4 bases; unmatched junction nucleotides: 3.

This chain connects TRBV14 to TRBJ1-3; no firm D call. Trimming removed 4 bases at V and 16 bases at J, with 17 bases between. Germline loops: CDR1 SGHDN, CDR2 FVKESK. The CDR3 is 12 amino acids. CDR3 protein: CASSLRHPNKYF. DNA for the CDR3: TGTGCCAGCAGCCTCAGACACCCGAACAAGTATTTT. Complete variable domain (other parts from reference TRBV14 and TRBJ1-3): EAGVTQFPSHSVIEKGQTVTLRCDPISGHDNLYWYRRVMGKEIKFLLHFVKESKQDESGMPNNRFLAERTGGTYSTLKVQPAELEDSGVYFCASSLRHPNKYFGEGSWLTVV.

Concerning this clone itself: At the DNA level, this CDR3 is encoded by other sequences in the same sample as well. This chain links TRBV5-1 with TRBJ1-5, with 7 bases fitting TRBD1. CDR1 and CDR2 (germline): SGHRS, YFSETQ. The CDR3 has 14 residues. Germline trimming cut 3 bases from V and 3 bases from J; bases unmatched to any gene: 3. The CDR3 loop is CASSSGQPNQPQHF. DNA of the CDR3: TGCGCCAGCAGCTCGGGACAGCCCAATCAGCCCCAGCATTTT.

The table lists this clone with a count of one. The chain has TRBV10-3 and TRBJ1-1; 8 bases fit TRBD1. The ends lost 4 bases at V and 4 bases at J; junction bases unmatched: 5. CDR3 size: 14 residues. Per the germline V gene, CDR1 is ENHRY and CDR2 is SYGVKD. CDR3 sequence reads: CAISGTGTGTEAFF. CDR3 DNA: TGTGCCATCAGTGGCACCGGGACAGGCACTGAAGCTTTCTTT.

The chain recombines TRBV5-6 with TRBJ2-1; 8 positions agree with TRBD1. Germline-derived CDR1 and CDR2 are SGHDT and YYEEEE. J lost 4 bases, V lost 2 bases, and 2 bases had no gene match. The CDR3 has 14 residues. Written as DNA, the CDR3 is TGTGCCAGCAGCTTAGGACAGGGTTACAATGAGCAGTTCTTC. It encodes CASSLGQGYNEQFF.

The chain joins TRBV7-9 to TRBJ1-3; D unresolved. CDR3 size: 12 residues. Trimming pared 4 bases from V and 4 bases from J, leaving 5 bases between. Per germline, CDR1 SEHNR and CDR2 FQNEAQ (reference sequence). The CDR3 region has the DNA TGTGCCAGCAGCTCACAGGGAAACACCATATATTTT. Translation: CASSSQGNTIYF. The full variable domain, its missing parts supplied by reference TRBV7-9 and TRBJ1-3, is DTGVSQNPRHKITKRGQNVTFRCDPISEHNRLYWYRQTLGQGPEFLTYFQNEAQLEKSRLLSDRFSAERPKGSFSTLEIQRTEQGDSAMYLCASSSQGNTIYFGEGSWLTVV.

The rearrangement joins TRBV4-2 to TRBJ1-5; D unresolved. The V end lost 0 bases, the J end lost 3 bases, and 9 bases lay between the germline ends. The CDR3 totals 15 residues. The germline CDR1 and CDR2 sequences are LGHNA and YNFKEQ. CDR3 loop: CASSQDEGINQPQHF. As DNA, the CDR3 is TGTGCCAGCAGCCAAGACGAGGGAATCAATCAGCCCCAGCATTTT.

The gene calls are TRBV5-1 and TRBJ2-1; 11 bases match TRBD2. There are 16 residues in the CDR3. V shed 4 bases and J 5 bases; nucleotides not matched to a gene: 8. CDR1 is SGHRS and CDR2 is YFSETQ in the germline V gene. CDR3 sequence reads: CASSRVLAGDNNEQFF. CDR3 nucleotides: TGCGCCAGCAGCCGGGTACTAGCGGGGGACAACAATGAGCAGTTCTTC.

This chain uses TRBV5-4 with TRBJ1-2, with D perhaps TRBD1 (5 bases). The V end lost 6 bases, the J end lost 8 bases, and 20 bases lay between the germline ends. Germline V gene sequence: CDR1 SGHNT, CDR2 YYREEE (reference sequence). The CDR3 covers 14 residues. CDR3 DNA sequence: TGTGCCAGCAAGATGGCGGCAGGGCCGTACGGCTACACCTTC. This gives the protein CASKMAAGPYGYTF.

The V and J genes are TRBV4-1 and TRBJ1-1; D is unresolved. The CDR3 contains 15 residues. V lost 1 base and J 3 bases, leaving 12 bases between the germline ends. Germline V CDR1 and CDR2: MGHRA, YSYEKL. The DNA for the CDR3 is TGCGCCAGCAGCCAAGGTATTGGGAGGGACACTGAAGCTTTCTTT. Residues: CASSQGIGRDTEAFF.

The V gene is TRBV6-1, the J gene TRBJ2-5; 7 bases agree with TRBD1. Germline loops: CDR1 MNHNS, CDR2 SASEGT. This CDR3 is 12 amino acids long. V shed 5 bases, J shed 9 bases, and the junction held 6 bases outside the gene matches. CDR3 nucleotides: TGTGCCAGCAGTCAGGGGACAGCGGCCCAGTACTTC. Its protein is CASSQGTAAQYF.

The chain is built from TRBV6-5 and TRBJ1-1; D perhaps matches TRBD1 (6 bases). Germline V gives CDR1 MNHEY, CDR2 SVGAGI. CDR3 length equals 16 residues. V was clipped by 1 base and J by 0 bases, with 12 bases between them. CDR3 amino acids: CASSYYSGTLNTEAFF. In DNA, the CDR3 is TGTGCCAGCAGTTACTATAGTGGGACATTGAACACTGAAGCTTTCTTT.

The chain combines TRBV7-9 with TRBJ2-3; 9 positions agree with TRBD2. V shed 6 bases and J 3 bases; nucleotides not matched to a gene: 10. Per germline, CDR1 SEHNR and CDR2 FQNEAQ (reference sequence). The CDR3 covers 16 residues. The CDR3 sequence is CASRPRLADSTDTQYF. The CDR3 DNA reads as TGTGCCAGCAGACCTAGACTAGCGGACAGTACAGATACGCAGTATTTT.